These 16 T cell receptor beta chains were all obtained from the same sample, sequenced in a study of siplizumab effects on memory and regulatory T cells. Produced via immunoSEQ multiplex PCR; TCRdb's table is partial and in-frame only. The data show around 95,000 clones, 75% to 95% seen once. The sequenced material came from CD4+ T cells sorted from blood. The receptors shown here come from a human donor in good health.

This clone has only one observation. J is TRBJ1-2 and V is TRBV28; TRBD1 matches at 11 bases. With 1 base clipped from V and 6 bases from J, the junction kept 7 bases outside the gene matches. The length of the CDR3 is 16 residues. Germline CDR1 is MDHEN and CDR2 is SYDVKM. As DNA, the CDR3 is TGTGCCAGCAGTTTATTGGGGACAGGGGGTGTTCATGGCTACACCTTC. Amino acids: CASSLLGTGGVHGYTF.

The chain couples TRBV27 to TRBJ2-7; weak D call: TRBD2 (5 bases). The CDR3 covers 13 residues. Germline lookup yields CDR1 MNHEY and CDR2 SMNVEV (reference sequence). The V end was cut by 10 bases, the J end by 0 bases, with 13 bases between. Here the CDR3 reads CATLAPGSYEQYF. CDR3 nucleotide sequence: TGTGCCACCCTAGCCCCCGGCTCCTACGAGCAGTACTTC.

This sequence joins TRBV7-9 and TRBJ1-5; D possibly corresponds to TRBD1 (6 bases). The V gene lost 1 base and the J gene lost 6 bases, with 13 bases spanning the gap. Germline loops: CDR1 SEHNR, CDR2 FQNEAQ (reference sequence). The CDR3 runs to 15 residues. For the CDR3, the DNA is TGTGCCAGCAGCTTAGGTACAGGGACGATTCAGCCCCAGCATTTT. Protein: CASSLGTGTIQPQHF.

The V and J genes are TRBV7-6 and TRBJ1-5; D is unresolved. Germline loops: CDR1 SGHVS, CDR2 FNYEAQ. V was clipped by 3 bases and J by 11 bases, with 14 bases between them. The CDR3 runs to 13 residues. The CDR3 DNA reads TGTGCCAGCAGCTTTGACGATCAGATGACCCAGCATTTT. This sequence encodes CASSFDDQMTQHF.

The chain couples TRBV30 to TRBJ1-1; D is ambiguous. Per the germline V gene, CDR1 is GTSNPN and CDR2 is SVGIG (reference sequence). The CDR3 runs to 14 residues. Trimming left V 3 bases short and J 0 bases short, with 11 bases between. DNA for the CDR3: TGTGCCTGGAGGTACCGGGATATGAACACTGAAGCTTTCTTT. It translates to CAWRYRDMNTEAFF.

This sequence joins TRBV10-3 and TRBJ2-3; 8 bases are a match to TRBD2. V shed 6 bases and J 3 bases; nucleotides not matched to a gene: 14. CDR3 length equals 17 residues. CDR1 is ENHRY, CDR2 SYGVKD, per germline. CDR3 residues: CAIRPAGAGVRTDTQYF. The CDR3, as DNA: TGTGCCATCAGACCAGCGGGGGCGGGTGTGCGAACAGATACGCAGTATTTT.

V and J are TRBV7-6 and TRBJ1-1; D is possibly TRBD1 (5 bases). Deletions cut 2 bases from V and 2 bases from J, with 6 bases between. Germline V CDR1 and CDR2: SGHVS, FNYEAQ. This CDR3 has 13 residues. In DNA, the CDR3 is TGTGCCAGCAGCTTACAGGGTAACACTGAAGCTTTCTTT. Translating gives CASSLQGNTEAFF.

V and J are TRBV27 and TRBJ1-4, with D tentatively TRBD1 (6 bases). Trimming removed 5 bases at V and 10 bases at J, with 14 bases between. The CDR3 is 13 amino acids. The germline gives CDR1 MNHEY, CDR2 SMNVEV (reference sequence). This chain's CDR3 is CASSPEGGSKLFF. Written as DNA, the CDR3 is TGTGCCAGCAGTCCCGAGGGGGGTTCAAAACTGTTTTTT.

The DNA for the CDR3 is TGTGCCAGCAGGGGCTGGACAGGGGAGCTGTTTTTT. This translates into CASRGWTGELFF. The V call is TRBV6-5, the J call TRBJ2-2, with D possibly being TRBD1 (5 bases). The CDR3 loop spans 12 amino acids. The ends were cut back, 6 bases at V and 8 bases at J, with 10 bases in the middle. The germline V gene has CDR1 MNHEY and CDR2 SVGAGI.

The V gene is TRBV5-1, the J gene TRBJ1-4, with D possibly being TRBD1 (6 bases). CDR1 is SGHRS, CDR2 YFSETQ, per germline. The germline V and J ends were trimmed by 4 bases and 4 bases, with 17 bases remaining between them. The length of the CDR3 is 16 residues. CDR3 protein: CASSAATGTNNEKLFF. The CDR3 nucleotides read TGCGCCAGCAGCGCGGCGACCGGGACAAATAATGAAAAACTGTTTTTT.

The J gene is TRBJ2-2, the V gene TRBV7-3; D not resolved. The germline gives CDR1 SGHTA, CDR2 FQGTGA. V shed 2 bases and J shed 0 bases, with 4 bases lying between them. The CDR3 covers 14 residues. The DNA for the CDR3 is TGTGCCAGCAGCTTAGAACCGAACACCGGGGAGCTGTTTTTT. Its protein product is CASSLEPNTGELFF.

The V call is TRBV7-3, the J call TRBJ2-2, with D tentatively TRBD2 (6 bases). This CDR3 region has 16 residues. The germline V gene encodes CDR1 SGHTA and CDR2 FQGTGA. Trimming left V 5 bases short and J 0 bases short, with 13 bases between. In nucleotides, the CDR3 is TGTGCCAGCAGCAAACTAGCCCCGACGAACACCGGGGAGCTGTTTTTT. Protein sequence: CASSKLAPTNTGELFF. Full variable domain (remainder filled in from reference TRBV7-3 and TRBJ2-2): GAGVSQTPSNKVTEKGKYVELRCDPISGHTALYWYRQSLGQGPEFLIYFQGTGAADDSGLPNDRFFAVRPEGSVSTLKIQRTERGDSAVYLCASSKLAPTNTGELFFGEGSRLTVL.

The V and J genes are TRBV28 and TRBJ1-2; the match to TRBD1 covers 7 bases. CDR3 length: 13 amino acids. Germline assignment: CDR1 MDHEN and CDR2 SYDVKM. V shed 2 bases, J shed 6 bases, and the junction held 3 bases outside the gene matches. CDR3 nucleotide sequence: TGTGCCAGCAGTTTACTGACAGGGAATGGCTACACCTTC. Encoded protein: CASSLLTGNGYTF.

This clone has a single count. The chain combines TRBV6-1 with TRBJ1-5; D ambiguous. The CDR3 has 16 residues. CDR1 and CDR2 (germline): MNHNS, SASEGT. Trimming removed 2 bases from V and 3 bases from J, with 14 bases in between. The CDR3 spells CASSETSFGDNQPQHF. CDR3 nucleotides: TGTGCCAGCAGTGAAACCTCATTCGGGGACAATCAGCCCCAGCATTTT.

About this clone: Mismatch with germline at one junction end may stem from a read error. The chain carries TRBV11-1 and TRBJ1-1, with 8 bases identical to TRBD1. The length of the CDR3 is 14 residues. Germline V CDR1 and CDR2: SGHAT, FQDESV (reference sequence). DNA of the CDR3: TGTGCCAGCAGTTTAGACAGGGGAGGAACTGAAGCTTTCTTT. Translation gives CASSLDRGGTEAFF.

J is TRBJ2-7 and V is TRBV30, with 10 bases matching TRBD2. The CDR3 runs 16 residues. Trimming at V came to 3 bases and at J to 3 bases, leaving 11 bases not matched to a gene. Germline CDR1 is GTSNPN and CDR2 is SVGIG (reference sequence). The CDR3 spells CAWSPTGASGGYEQYF. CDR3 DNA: TGTGCCTGGAGCCCCACTGGGGCTAGCGGGGGCTACGAGCAGTACTTC.